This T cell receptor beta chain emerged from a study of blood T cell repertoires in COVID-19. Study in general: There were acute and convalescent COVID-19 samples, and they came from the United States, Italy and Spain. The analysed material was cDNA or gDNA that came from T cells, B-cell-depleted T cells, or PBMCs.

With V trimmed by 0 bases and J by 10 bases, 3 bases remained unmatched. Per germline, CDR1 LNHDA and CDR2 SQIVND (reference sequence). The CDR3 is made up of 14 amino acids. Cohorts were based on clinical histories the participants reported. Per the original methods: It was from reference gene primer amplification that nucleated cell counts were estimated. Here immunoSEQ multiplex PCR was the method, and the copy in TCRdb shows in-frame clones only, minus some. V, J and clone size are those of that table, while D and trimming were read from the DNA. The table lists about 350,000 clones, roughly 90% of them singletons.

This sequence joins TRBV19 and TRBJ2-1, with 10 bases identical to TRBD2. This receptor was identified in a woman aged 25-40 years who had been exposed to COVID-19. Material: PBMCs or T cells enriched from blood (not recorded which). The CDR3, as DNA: TGTGCCAGTAGTATAGATGGGGGACTAGCGGAGCAGTTCTTC. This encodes CASSIDGGLAEQFF.